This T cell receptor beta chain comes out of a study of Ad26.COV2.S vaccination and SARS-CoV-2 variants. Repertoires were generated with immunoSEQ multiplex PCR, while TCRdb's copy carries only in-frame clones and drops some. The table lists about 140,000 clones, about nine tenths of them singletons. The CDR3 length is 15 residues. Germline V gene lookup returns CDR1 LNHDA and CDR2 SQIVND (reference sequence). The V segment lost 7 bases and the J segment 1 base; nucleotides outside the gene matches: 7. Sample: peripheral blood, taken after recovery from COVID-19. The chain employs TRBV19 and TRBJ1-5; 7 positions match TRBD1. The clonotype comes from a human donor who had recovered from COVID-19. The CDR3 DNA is TGTGCCAGTAAACCCAACAGGGGAAGCAATCAGCCCCAGCATTTT. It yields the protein CASKPNRGSNQPQHF.